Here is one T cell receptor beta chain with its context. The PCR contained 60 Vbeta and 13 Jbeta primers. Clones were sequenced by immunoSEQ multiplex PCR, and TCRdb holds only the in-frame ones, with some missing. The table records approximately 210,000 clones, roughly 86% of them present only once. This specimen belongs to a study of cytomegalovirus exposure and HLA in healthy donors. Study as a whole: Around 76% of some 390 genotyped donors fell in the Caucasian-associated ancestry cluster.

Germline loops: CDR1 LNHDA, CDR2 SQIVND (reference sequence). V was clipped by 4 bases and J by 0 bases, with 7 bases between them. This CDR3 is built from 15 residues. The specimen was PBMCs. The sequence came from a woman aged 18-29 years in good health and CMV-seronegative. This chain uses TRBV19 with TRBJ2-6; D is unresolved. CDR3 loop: CASSKSLSGANVLTF. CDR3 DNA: TGTGCCAGTAGTAAAAGCCTCTCTGGGGCCAACGTCCTGACTTTC.